This T cell receptor (beta chain) was sequenced in a study of cytomegalovirus exposure and HLA in healthy donors. Amplification used 60 Vbeta primers and 13 Jbeta primers. Authors' methods: A later analysis tallied tens of millions of unique TCR beta chains, roughly 11 million of them shared. Assay used: immunoSEQ multiplex PCR; TCRdb lists only in-frame clones, some missing. The V and J calls and clone size are taken from that table; D and trimming were inferred from the DNA. The sample lists about 200,000 clones, roughly 80% seen once, with about 1.7% in the top ten. Germline CDR1 reads MNHNS; CDR2 reads SASEGT. CDR3 size: 15 residues. V lost 4 bases and J lost 2; bases outside the gene matches: 4.

Sequenced input: PBMCs. This receptor was identified in a man aged 45-65 years in good health and CMV-seronegative. V usage is TRBV6-1 and J usage is TRBJ1-3; 8 nucleotides line up with TRBD1. The CDR3 reads CASSVTGGTGNTIYF. DNA for the CDR3: TGTGCCAGCAGTGTCACAGGGGGAACTGGAAACACCATATATTTT.